The rows below give T cell receptor beta chains drawn from one sample of a study of T cell responses to AZD1222 COVID-19 vaccine. Some clones are missing from TCRdb's copy, which holds only in-frame ones; the method was immunoSEQ multiplex PCR. The sample consists of 55,000 to 75,000 clones, about 90% of them appearing once. The sequences come from peripheral blood, collected on day 0 of AZD1222 vaccination. These receptors came from an adult in good health. The CDR3 runs from the conserved cysteine through the conserved F or W. A D gene is named only where the DNA matches it firmly. Where a row states a size, it is once, few, many or the class of an expanded clone; other rows omit it.

J,D,size,V,DNA,CDR3
TRBJ1-1,.,.,TRBV12-5,TGTGCTAGTGGTTTGGTTGACACTGAAGCTTTCTTT,CASGLVDTEAFF
TRBJ1-2,.,.,TRBV2,TGTGCCAGCAGTGGGGCAACCCGGGGGTATGGCTACACCTTC,CASSGATRGYGYTF
TRBJ1-6,.,.,TRBV2,TGTGCCAGCAGTGGATCGACAGGCAGCTCCTATAATTCACCCCTCCACTTT,CASSGSTGSSYNSPLHF
TRBJ1-1,.,.,TRBV18,TGTGCCAGCTCACCACACACTGAAGCTTTCTTT,CASSPHTEAFF
TRBJ1-1,.,once,TRBV29-1,TGCAGCGTTGTATCGGGCGGCACTGAAGCTTTCTTT,CSVVSGGTEAFF
TRBJ1-4,.,.,TRBV7-9,TGTGCCAGCAGCTTAGGGGACTTTAATGAAAAACTGTTTTTT,CASSLGDFNEKLFF
TRBJ2-4,.,few,TRBV30,TGTGCCTGGAGTGGGCCCTACGGCCACATTCAGTACTTC,CAWSGPYGHIQYF
TRBJ1-5,.,.,TRBV4-2,TGTGCCAGCAGCCAATTTGGGGGGGATAGCAATCAGCCCCAGCATTTT,CASSQFGGDSNQPQHF
TRBJ1-4,.,.,TRBV19,TGTGCCAGTAGCCCGGACAGATTAAATGAAAAACTGTTTTTT,CASSPDRLNEKLFF
TRBJ1-2,.,.,TRBV6-2/TRBV6-3,TGTGCCAGCAGTTACTCTCGCTATGGCTACACCTTC,CASSYSRYGYTF